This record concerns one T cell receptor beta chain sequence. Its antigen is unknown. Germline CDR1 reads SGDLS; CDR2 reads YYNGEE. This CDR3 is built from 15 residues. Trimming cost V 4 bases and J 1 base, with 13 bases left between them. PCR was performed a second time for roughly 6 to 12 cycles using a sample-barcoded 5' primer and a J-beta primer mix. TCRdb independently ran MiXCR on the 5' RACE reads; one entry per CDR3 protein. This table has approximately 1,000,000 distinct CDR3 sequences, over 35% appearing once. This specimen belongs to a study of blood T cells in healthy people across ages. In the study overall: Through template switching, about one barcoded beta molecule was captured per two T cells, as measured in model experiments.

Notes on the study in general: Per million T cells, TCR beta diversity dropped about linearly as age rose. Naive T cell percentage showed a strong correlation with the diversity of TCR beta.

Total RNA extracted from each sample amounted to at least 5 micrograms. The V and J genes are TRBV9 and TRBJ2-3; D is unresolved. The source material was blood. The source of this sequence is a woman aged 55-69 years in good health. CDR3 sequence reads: CASSQTPSGTDTQYF. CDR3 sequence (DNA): TGTGCCAGCAGCCAAACACCCTCGGGCACAGATACGCAGTATTTT.